This entry features one TCR beta chain sequence. Antigen specificity is unknown. A multiplex PCR was run with 60 Vbeta primers and 13 Jbeta primers. In the authors' workflow: The count from a later analysis was 65 million to 90 million unique TCR beta chains, some 9.9 million of them shared. TCRdb keeps only in-frame clones here, not all; method: immunoSEQ multiplex PCR. Clone size and V and J calls were adopted from that table, with D and trimming inferred from the DNA. In the table there are some 160,000 clones, 80% of which are singletons. The V and J ends lost 7 bases and 0 bases, in that order; junction bases with no gene match: 4. Germline lookup yields CDR1 LNHDA and CDR2 SQIVND (reference sequence). The CDR3 is made up of 15 amino acids. These data come from a study of cytomegalovirus exposure and HLA in healthy donors. Study-level results: Later on, an analysis found that several of the most significant clusters appeared to be linked to common viral pathogens, which included parvovirus B19. Available immune exposure information covered CMV serostatus only.

The gene calls are TRBV19 and TRBJ2-3; 10 positions agree with TRBD1. The sequence derives from a middle-aged man in good health and CMV-seronegative. Material: PBMCs. DNA for the CDR3: TGTGCCAGTAAGGACAGGGGGTCTAGCACAGATACGCAGTATTTT. It translates to CASKDRGSSTDTQYF.